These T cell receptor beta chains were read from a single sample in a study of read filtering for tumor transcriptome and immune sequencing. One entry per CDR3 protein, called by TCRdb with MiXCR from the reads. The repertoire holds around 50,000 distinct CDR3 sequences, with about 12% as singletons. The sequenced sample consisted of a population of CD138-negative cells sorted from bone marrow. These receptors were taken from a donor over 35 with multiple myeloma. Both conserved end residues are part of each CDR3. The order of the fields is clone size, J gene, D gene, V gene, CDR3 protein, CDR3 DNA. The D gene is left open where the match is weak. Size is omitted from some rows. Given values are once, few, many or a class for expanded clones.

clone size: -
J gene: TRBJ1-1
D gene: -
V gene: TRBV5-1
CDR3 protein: CASSLARNLKAFF
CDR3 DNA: TGCGCCAGCAGCTTGGCTCGGAACCTGAAGGCTTTCTTT

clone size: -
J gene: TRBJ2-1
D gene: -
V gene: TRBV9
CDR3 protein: CASSRTIGEINEQFF
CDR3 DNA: TGTGCCAGCAGTAGGACTATCGGGGAGATCAATGAGCAGTTCTTC

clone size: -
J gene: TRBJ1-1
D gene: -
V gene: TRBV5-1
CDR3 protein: CASSLGPGGTEAFF
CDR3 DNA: TGCGCCAGCAGCTTGGGTCCAGGTGGCACTGAAGCTTTCTTT

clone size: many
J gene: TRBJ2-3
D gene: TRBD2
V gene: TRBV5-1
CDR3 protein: CASSLTSGGAFLDTQYF
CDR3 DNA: TGCGCCAGCAGCCTCACTAGCGGGGGGGCGTTTTTGGATACGCAGTATTTT

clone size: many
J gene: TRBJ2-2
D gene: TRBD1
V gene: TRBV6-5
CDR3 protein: CASSLFFTGTANTGELFF
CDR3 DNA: TGTGCCAGCAGTTTATTTTTCACCGGGACAGCGAACACCGGGGAGCTGTTTTTT

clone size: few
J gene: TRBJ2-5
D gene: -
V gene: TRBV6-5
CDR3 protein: CASSPWRSQETQYF
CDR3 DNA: TGTGCCAGCAGTCCCTGGAGATCCCAAGAGACCCAGTACTTC

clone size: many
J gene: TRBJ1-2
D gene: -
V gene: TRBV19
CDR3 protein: CASSSGPNYGYTF
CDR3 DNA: TGTGCCAGTAGTTCGGGCCCTAACTATGGCTACACCTTC

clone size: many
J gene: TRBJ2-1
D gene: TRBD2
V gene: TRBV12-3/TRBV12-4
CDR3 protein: CASSPTSGGYNEQFF
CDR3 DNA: TGTGCCAGCAGTCCGACTAGCGGGGGTTACAATGAGCAGTTCTTC

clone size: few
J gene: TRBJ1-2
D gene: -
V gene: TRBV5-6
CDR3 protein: CASSLRQNYGYTF
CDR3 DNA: TGTGCCAGCAGCTTGAGACAGAACTATGGCTACACCTTC

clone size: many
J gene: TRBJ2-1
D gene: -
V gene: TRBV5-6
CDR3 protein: CASSLGLRGTYNEQFF
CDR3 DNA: TGTGCCAGCAGCTTGGGGTTGCGAGGGACCTACAATGAGCAGTTCTTC

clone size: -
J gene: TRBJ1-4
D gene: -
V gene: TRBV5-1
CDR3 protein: CAGSRGTFQSNEKLFF
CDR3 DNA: TGCGCCGGCAGCCGCGGGACTTTTCAAAGTAATGAAAAACTGTTTTTT

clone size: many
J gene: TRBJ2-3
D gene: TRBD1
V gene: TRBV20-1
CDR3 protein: CSARDLFGTRTGDTDTQYF
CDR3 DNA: TGCAGTGCTAGAGATTTGTTTGGCACCCGGACAGGGGACACAGATACGCAGTATTTT

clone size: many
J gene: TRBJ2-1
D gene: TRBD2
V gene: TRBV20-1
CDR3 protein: CSARASGGAPINEQFF
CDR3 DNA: TGCAGTGCTAGAGCCAGCGGGGGGGCCCCTATCAATGAGCAGTTCTTC

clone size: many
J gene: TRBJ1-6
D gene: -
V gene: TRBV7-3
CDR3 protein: CASSLGVRANSPLHF
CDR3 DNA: TGTGCCAGCAGCTTAGGTGTTCGGGCCAATTCACCCCTCCACTTT

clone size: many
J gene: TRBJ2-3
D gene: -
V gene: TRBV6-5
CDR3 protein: CASSYSSTDSLSTDTQYF
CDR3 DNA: TGTGCCAGCAGTTACTCGAGCACGGACTCCCTTAGCACAGATACGCAGTATTTT

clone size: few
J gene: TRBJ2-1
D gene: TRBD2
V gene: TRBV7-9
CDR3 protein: CASSLRTSGVYNEQFF
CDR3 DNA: TGTGCCAGCAGCTTAAGGACTAGCGGGGTCTACAATGAGCAGTTCTTC

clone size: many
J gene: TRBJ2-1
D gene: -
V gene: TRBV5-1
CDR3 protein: CASSLPVGAGSNEQFF
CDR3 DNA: TGCGCCAGCAGCTTGCCCGTAGGGGCCGGATCGAATGAGCAGTTCTTC

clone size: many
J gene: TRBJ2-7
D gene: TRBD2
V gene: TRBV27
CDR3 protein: CASSFYGQRGAGSQYF
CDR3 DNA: TGTGCCAGCAGTTTTTACGGGCAGCGGGGGGCCGGGTCGCAGTACTTC

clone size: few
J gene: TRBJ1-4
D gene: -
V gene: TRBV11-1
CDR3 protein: CASSLVAGKLFF
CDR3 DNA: TGTGCCAGCAGCCTAGTGGCCGGAAAACTGTTTTTT

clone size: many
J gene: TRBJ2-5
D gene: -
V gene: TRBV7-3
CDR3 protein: CASSLADQETQYF
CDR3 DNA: TGTGCCAGCAGCTTGGCGGATCAAGAGACCCAGTACTTC

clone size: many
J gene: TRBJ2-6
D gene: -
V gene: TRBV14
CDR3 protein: CASSQDVGSGANVLTF
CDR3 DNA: TGTGCCAGCAGCCAAGATGTGGGGTCTGGGGCCAACGTCCTGACTTTC

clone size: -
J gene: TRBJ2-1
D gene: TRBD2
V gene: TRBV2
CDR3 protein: CASSDERGAHNVQFF
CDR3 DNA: TGTGCCAGCAGTGACGAGCGGGGGGCCCACAATGTGCAGTTCTTC

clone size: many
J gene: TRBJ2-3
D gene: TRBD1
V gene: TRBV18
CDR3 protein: CASSRPGQGVKDTQYF
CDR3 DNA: TGTGCCAGCTCACGTCCGGGACAGGGAGTAAAGGACACGCAGTATTTT

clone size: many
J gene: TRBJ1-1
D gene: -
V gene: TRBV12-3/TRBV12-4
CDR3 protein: CASQQWGNTEAFF
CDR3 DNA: TGTGCCAGCCAACAGTGGGGGAACACTGAAGCTTTCTTT

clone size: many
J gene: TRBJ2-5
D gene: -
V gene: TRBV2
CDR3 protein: CASSAQGEETQYF
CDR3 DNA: TGTGCCAGCAGTGCCCAGGGAGAAGAGACCCAGTACTTC

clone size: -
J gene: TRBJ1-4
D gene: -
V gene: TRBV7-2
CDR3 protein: CASSSTSGLNWFF
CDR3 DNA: TGTGCCAGCAGCTCGACAAGCGGCCTGAATTGGTTTTTT

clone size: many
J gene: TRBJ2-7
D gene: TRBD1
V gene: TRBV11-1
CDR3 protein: CASSPPRDSSYEQYF
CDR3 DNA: TGTGCCAGCAGCCCCCCTAGGGACAGCTCCTACGAGCAGTACTTC

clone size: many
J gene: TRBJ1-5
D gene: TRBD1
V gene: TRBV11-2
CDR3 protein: CASSLRLTGVGYSNQPQHF
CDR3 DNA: TGTGCCAGCAGCTTACGACTGACAGGGGTCGGCTATAGCAATCAGCCCCAGCATTTT

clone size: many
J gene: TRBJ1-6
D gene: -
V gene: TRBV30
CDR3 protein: CAWTWEGNSPLHF
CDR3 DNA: TGTGCCTGGACATGGGAGGGAAATTCACCCCTCCACTTT

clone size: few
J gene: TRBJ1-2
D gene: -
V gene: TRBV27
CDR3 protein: CASRGGPYGYTF
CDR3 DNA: TGTGCCAGCAGGGGGGGCCCCTATGGCTACACCTTC

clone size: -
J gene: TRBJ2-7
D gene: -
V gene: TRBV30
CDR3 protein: CAWSRTGENKQYF
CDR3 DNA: TGTGCCTGGAGTCGTACTGGGGAGAACAAACAGTACTTC

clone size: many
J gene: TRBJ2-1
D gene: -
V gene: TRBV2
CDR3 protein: CASSGFGKGPYNEQFF
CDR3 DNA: TGTGCCAGCAGTGGTTTTGGGAAGGGCCCCTACAATGAGCAGTTCTTC

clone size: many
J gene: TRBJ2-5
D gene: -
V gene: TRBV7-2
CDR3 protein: CASSLTRETQYF
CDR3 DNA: TGTGCCAGCAGCTTAACGCGGGAGACCCAGTACTTC

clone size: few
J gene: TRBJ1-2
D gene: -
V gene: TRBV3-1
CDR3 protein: CASSQFRVNYGYTF
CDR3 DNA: TGTGCCAGCAGCCAGTTCCGTGTTAACTATGGCTACACCTTC

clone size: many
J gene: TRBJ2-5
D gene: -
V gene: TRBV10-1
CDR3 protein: CASSESNGGQYETQYF
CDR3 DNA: TGCGCCAGCAGTGAGTCGAACGGGGGGCAGTACGAGACCCAGTACTTC

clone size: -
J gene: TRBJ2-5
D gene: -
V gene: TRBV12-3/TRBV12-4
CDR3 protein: CASSRRETQYF
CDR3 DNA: TGTGCCAGCAGCCGTAGGGAGACCCAGTACTTC

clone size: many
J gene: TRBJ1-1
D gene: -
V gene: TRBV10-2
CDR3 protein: CASSETGVGNTEAFF
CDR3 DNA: TGCGCCAGCAGTGAGACGGGGGTGGGGAACACTGAAGCTTTCTTT

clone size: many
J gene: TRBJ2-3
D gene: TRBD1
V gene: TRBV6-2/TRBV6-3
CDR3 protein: CASRPTGGIDTQYF
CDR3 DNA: TGTGCCAGCAGGCCCACAGGGGGGATAGATACGCAGTATTTT

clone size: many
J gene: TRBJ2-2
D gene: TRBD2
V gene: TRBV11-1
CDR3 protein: CASSLTGLAGEINTGELFF
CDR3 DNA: TGTGCCAGCAGCCTAACCGGACTAGCGGGGGAGATAAACACCGGGGAGCTGTTTTTT

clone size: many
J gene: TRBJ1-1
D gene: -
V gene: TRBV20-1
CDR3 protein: CSARARGAGPWVDTEAFF
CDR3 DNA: TGCAGTGCTAGAGCTCGGGGGGCAGGTCCCTGGGTCGACACTGAAGCTTTCTTT

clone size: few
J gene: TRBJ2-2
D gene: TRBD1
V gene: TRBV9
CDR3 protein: CASRTGTELTGELFF
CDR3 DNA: TGTGCCAGCAGGACCGGGACAGAGTTAACCGGGGAGCTGTTTTTT

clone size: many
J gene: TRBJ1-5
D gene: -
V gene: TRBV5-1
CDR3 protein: CASSLSPEQPQHF
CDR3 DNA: TGCGCCAGCAGCTTGTCTCCGGAGCAGCCCCAGCATTTT

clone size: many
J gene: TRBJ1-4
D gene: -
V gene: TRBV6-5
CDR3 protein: CASSYMLGRRVKLFF
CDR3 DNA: TGTGCCAGCAGTTACATGCTAGGGAGGCGGGTAAAACTGTTTTTT

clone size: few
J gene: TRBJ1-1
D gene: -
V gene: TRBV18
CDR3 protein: CASSPGRGSNTEAFF
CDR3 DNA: TGTGCCAGCTCACCAGGCAGGGGATCTAACACTGAAGCTTTCTTT

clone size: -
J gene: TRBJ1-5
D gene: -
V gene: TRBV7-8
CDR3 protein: CASSPRTSGVTDTQHF
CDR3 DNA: TGTGCCAGCAGCCCGCGGACTAGCGGGGTCACAGATACGCAGCATTTT

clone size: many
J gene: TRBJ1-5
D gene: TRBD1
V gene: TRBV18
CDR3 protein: CASSADRSASSGNQPQHF
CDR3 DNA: TGTGCCAGCTCAGCGGACAGGAGCGCGTCGTCGGGCAATCAGCCCCAGCATTTT

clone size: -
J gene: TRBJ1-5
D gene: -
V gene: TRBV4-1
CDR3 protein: CASSQDGRGYQPQHF
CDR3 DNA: TGCGCCAGCAGCCAAGACGGACGGGGATATCAGCCCCAGCATTTT

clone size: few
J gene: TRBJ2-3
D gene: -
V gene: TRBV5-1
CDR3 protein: CASSLGVGVVTDTQYF
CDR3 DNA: TGCGCCAGCAGCTTGGGCGTCGGGGTTGTCACAGATACGCAGTATTTT

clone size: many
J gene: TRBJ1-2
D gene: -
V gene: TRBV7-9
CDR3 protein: CASSLGGGPVNGYTF
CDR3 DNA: TGTGCCAGCAGCTTAGGCGGGGGGCCAGTGAATGGCTACACCTTC

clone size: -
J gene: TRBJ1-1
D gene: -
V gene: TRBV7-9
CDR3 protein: CASSSSGGRENTEAFF
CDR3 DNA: TGTGCTAGCAGCTCCAGCGGGGGCAGGGAGAACACTGAAGCTTTCTTT

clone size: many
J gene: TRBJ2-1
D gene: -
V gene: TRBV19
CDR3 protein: CASSQRGFRTFEGTYNEQFF
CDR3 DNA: TGTGCCAGTAGTCAAAGGGGGTTTCGGACCTTCGAGGGGACCTACAATGAGCAGTTCTTC

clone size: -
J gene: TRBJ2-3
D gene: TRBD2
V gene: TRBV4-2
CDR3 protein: CASSPGRGGRSTDTQYF
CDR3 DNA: TGTGCCAGCAGCCCGGGGCGGGGGGGCCGAAGCACAGATACGCAGTATTTT